This TCR beta chain was recorded in a study of early T cells in non-severe SARS-CoV-2 infection (dated by TCRdb to 2020 to 2023). About the investigation overall: TCR sequencing used bulk RNA from unsorted whole blood, so alpha and beta chains could not be paired.

The table lists this clonotype with many counts. Its antigen remains undetermined. Per-base qualities were not stored, and no clone one base away is much larger. The library was generated by 5' RACE. The sequencing machine was a NextSeq 500. To correct for sequencing error and PCR bias, the TCR library protocol tagged individual cDNA molecules with unique molecular identifiers. Sequencing covered both TCR alpha and beta chains, and within each sample the abundances of alpha and beta sequences were tightly co-correlated. In the paper's pipeline: V gene, J gene and CDR3 annotation of TCR sequences was performed with Decombinator V4. Expanded TCRs were defined as changing significantly between any two time points under a Poisson model with p below 0.0001. TCR abundances were normalised to the total number of TCRs sequenced per sample and were expressed as counts per million. MAIT TCRs were defined by TRAV1-2 paired with TRAJ12, TRAJ20 or TRAJ33, and iNKT TCRs by TRAV10 paired with TRAJ18. VDJdb, accessed on 1 November 2021, was searched for TCRs annotated for CMV, EBV and SARS-CoV-2, and TCRs annotated for more than one antigen were excluded. The raw public data were reprocessed by TCRdb itself: fastp quality trimming at Q25, MiXCR clonotype calling, in-frame beta chains only. Rows with a matching CDR3 protein are joined into one entry that keeps the most common DNA and genes. TCRdb's processing, not the study's, gives the V and J calls here. Here the sample has tens of thousands of distinct CDR3 sequences; 10% to 15% occur a single time. Of the sample, 4.4% is held by the ten largest clones.

The study was a case-control design nested within a healthcare worker cohort in London, UK, with weekly nasopharyngeal swab PCR tests and blood sampling. Healthcare workers were recruited during the week of the UK lockdown, between 23 and 31 March 2020, and followed weekly for up to 16 weeks. Summary of the overall study and its limitations: Matching against VDJdb was skewed toward anti-spike CD8 responses, likely underestimated virus-specific expansions, and missed private and CD4 specificities.

The CDR3 sequence holds 14 residues, the cysteine and phenylalanine included. The only DNA kept is the CDR3, 42 bases in frame from the first base. Sequences MGHDK (CDR1) and SYGVNS (CDR2) are obtained from the germline V gene. V loses 4 bases of germline sequence and J loses 5 bases, and the interval between the two ends is 12 bases. The input for sequencing was whole blood, taken at baseline. The V and J segments used are TRBV25-1 and TRBJ1-5; 5 matching bases give a weak D call of TRBD1. This TCR came from an adult who was a healthcare worker with PCR-confirmed SARS-CoV-2 infection or an uninfected control (not recorded which). DNA sequence: TGTGCCAGCAGTGGCCCAGGGTCCCATCAGCCCCAGCATTTT. Its amino acids are CASSGPGSHQPQHF.